This is a list of T cell receptor beta chains from one sample in a study of T cell responses to AZD1222 COVID-19 vaccine. Only in-frame clones appear in the TCRdb table, and some are missing; sequencing was by immunoSEQ multiplex PCR. Altogether around 140,000 clones are present, roughly nine tenths being singletons, with the ten largest covering around 4.9%. This specimen was peripheral blood, taken on day 0 of AZD1222 vaccination. These receptors were taken from an adult in good health. CDR3s include the opening cysteine and the closing phenylalanine or tryptophan. Fields, in order: CDR3 protein, CDR3 DNA, clone size, D gene, J gene, CDR3 length, V gene. D genes are given only for firm matches. Clone size is shown for a subset of rows, as once, few, many or a class of expanded clone.

cdr3_aa: CASSFGGQSSNQPQHF; cdr3_nt: TGTGCCAGCAGTTTTGGGGGGCAGTCTAGCAATCAGCCCCAGCATTTT; clone_size: -; d_call: -; j_call: TRBJ1-5; cdr3_length: 16; v_call: TRBV28
cdr3_aa: CASSFQKNYGYTF; cdr3_nt: TGTGCCAGCAGTTTCCAGAAAAACTATGGCTACACCTTC; clone_size: -; d_call: -; j_call: TRBJ1-2; cdr3_length: 13; v_call: TRBV7-2
cdr3_aa: CASSYEGLGSTDTQYF; cdr3_nt: TGTGCCAGCAGTTACGAGGGGCTGGGCTCAACAGATACGCAGTATTTT; clone_size: -; d_call: -; j_call: TRBJ2-3; cdr3_length: 16; v_call: TRBV6-6
cdr3_aa: CASSHGGISYEQYF; cdr3_nt: TGTGCCAGCAGCCACGGGGGGATCTCCTACGAGCAGTACTTC; clone_size: few; d_call: TRBD2; j_call: TRBJ2-7; cdr3_length: 14; v_call: TRBV7-2
cdr3_aa: CASSPPGQAEHTF; cdr3_nt: TGTGCCAGCAGCCCCCCAGGACAGGCGGAACACACCTTC; clone_size: -; d_call: TRBD1; j_call: TRBJ1-2; cdr3_length: 13; v_call: TRBV6-5
cdr3_aa: CASSYRRSGGVYEQYF; cdr3_nt: TGTGCCAGCAGTTACCGTCGCAGTGGAGGGGTCTACGAGCAGTACTTC; clone_size: once; d_call: -; j_call: TRBJ2-7; cdr3_length: 16; v_call: TRBV6-5
cdr3_aa: CASSHRTGRNTEAFF; cdr3_nt: TGTGCCAGCAGTCATAGGACAGGGCGGAACACTGAAGCTTTCTTT; clone_size: few; d_call: TRBD1; j_call: TRBJ1-1; cdr3_length: 15; v_call: TRBV7-9
cdr3_aa: CASSLGDPYEQYF; cdr3_nt: TGTGCCAGCAGTTTGGGGGATCCCTACGAGCAGTACTTC; clone_size: once; d_call: -; j_call: TRBJ2-7; cdr3_length: 13; v_call: TRBV5-6
cdr3_aa: CASKRDVEQFF; cdr3_nt: TGTGCCAGCAAGCGGGATGTTGAGCAGTTCTTC; clone_size: -; d_call: TRBD2; j_call: TRBJ2-1; cdr3_length: 11; v_call: TRBV19
cdr3_aa: CASSMKIGTENTGELFF; cdr3_nt: TGTGCCAGCAGCATGAAGATTGGGACAGAGAACACCGGGGAGCTGTTTTTT; clone_size: -; d_call: TRBD1; j_call: TRBJ2-2; cdr3_length: 17; v_call: TRBV7-9
cdr3_aa: CASSLGHFTGELFF; cdr3_nt: TGTGCCAGTAGTCTAGGACACTTCACCGGGGAGCTGTTTTTT; clone_size: -; d_call: -; j_call: TRBJ2-2; cdr3_length: 14; v_call: TRBV19
cdr3_aa: CASSLIYEQYF; cdr3_nt: TGTGCCAGCAGCTTAATCTACGAGCAGTACTTC; clone_size: -; d_call: -; j_call: TRBJ2-7; cdr3_length: 11; v_call: TRBV11-3
cdr3_aa: CASRREGQTYEQYF; cdr3_nt: TGTGCCAGCCGTCGGGAGGGACAAACCTACGAGCAGTACTTC; clone_size: -; d_call: TRBD2; j_call: TRBJ2-7; cdr3_length: 14; v_call: TRBV28
cdr3_aa: CASSNLPTYNEQFF; cdr3_nt: TGTGCCAGCAGTAACCTTCCCACCTACAATGAGCAGTTCTTC; clone_size: -; d_call: -; j_call: TRBJ2-1; cdr3_length: 14; v_call: TRBV11-2
cdr3_aa: CASTPGRINSGNTIYF; cdr3_nt: TGTGCCAGCACCCCGGGACGTATTAACTCTGGAAACACCATATATTTT; clone_size: -; d_call: -; j_call: TRBJ1-3; cdr3_length: 16; v_call: TRBV6-2/TRBV6-3
cdr3_aa: CASSLEQGFGFGQPQHF; cdr3_nt: TGCGCCAGCAGCTTGGAACAGGGGTTTGGCTTCGGTCAGCCCCAGCATTTT; clone_size: -; d_call: TRBD1; j_call: TRBJ1-5; cdr3_length: 17; v_call: TRBV5-1
cdr3_aa: CASSRLGQGMHQPQHF; cdr3_nt: TGTGCCAGCTCACGACTGGGACAGGGGATGCATCAGCCCCAGCATTTT; clone_size: -; d_call: TRBD1; j_call: TRBJ1-5; cdr3_length: 16; v_call: TRBV18
cdr3_aa: CSVAGTGTGGYTF; cdr3_nt: TGCAGCGTGGCCGGGACAGGGACCGGGGGCTACACCTTC; clone_size: -; d_call: TRBD1; j_call: TRBJ1-2; cdr3_length: 13; v_call: TRBV29-1
cdr3_aa: CASIPQGNNYGYTF; cdr3_nt: TGCGCCAGCATCCCACAGGGGAATAACTATGGCTACACCTTC; clone_size: -; d_call: TRBD1; j_call: TRBJ1-2; cdr3_length: 14; v_call: TRBV10-2
cdr3_aa: CASSAGGPNSPLHF; cdr3_nt: TGTGCCAGCAGTGCGGGGGGGCCCAATTCACCCCTCCACTTT; clone_size: -; d_call: -; j_call: TRBJ1-6; cdr3_length: 14; v_call: TRBV2
cdr3_aa: CASSLATGYEQFF; cdr3_nt: TGTGCCAGCAGCTTGGCCACTGGGTATGAGCAGTTCTTC; clone_size: -; d_call: -; j_call: TRBJ2-1; cdr3_length: 13; v_call: TRBV5-4
cdr3_aa: CASSPALGGSSYNEQFF; cdr3_nt: TGCGCCAGCAGCCCGGCTCTCGGGGGGAGCTCCTACAATGAGCAGTTCTTC; clone_size: -; d_call: TRBD2; j_call: TRBJ2-1; cdr3_length: 17; v_call: TRBV5-1
cdr3_aa: CASSSSYEQYF; cdr3_nt: TGTGCCAGCAGCTCCTCCTACGAGCAGTACTTC; clone_size: -; d_call: -; j_call: TRBJ2-7; cdr3_length: 11; v_call: TRBV5-4
cdr3_aa: CASGRDRGAPVRLNSPLHF; cdr3_nt: TGTGCTAGTGGCCGGGACAGGGGGGCTCCCGTGAGATTGAATTCACCCCTCCACTTT; clone_size: once; d_call: TRBD1; j_call: TRBJ1-6; cdr3_length: 19; v_call: TRBV12-5